Listed here are 30 T cell receptor beta chains from one sample, sequenced in a study of blood T cell repertoires in COVID-19. Profiling relied on immunoSEQ multiplex PCR, and the TCRdb table lists in-frame clones only, not all of them. The sample has 62,000 or so clones, about 82% seen once; the top ten hold around 4.1%. Sequencing was done on a sample of PBMCs or T cells enriched from blood (not recorded which). These receptors were taken from a woman in her thirties or forties with acute COVID-19.

This clone occurred a few times. The chain combines TRBV29-1 with TRBJ1-1; D not resolved. The germline V gene has CDR1 SQVTM and CDR2 ANQGSEA. The CDR3 length is 14 residues. V was pared by 6 bases and J by 0 bases, with 14 bases between. The chain's CDR3 is CSVLRTAMNTEAFF. The DNA of the CDR3 is TGCAGCGTCCTCCGGACTGCTATGAACACTGAAGCTTTCTTT.

The chain employs TRBV24-1 and TRBJ2-5; the D gene is possibly TRBD2 (6 bases). Germline V gene lookup returns CDR1 KGHDR and CDR2 SFDVKD. This CDR3 contains 16 residues. The germline V and J ends were trimmed by 5 bases and 5 bases, with 20 bases remaining between them. The CDR3 region is CATSAWGAGEGETQYF. In DNA, the CDR3 is TGTGCCACCAGTGCTTGGGGAGCGGGCGAAGGGGAGACCCAGTACTTC.

The V and J genes are TRBV4-1 and TRBJ2-5, with 8 bases identical to TRBD2. The germline V gene has CDR1 MGHRA and CDR2 YSYEKL. CDR3 length: 14 amino acids. J was trimmed by 5 bases and V by 1 base; bases with no gene match: 3. The CDR3, as DNA: TGCGCCAGCAGCCAAGGAGCGGGAGCGGAGACCCAGTACTTC. This gives the protein CASSQGAGAETQYF.

This chain uses TRBV27 with TRBJ1-2; TRBD1 matches at 7 bases. J was trimmed by 4 bases and V by 6 bases; bases with no gene match: 11. The CDR3 contains 15 residues. Per germline, CDR1 MNHEY and CDR2 SMNVEV (reference sequence). CDR3 sequence reads: CASSQGTDPVYGYTF. CDR3 in DNA: TGTGCCAGCAGCCAGGGGACAGACCCCGTCTATGGCTACACCTTC.

This sequence joins TRBV21-1 and TRBJ2-7; the table calls TRBD2, which could not be checked here. TRBV21-1 is flagged as a pseudogene. The CDR3 spans 20 residues. CDR3 residues: CASSKRLWLAGVKASYEQYF. CDR3 coding DNA: TGTGCCAGCAGCAAACGTTTGTGGCTAGCGGGAGTCAAGGCCTCCTACGAGCAGTACTTC.

Written as DNA, the CDR3 is TGTGCCAGCAACGCGGGGGTATATGGCTACACCTTC. Its translation is CASNAGVYGYTF. This rearrangement joins TRBV28 to TRBJ1-2; possibly TRBD1 for D (5 bases). Germline V gives CDR1 MDHEN, CDR2 SYDVKM. The CDR3 sequence is 12 residues long. V gave up 7 bases and J gave up 5 bases, with 11 bases separating them.

This chain links TRBV15 with TRBJ1-1; 7 positions agree with TRBD1. The J segment lost 0 bases and the V segment lost 3 bases, leaving 7 bases of the junction unmatched. The CDR3 extends over 16 amino acids. Per the germline V gene, CDR1 is LNHNV and CDR2 is YYDKDF (reference sequence). The CDR3 nucleotides read TGTGCCACCAGCAGTGATCTACAGGGGATGAACACTGAAGCTTTCTTT. It specifies CATSSDLQGMNTEAFF. The full variable domain, completed using reference TRBV15 and TRBJ1-1, is DAMVIQNPRYQVTQFGKPVTLSCSQTLNHNVMYWYQQKSSQAPKLLFHYYDKDFNNEADTPDNFQSRRPNTSFCFLDIRSPGLGDTAMYLCATSSDLQGMNTEAFFGQGTRLTVV.

The genes are TRBV6-6 and TRBJ2-5; TRBD1 matches 8 bases. The CDR3 contains 15 residues. V gave up 2 bases and J gave up 5 bases; unmatched junction bases: 7. Germline loops: CDR1 MNHNY, CDR2 SVGAGI (reference sequence). Here the CDR3 DNA reads TGTGCCAGCAGTTACCCGGACAGGGCTGGGGAGACCCAGTACTTC. Protein sequence: CASSYPDRAGETQYF.

This rearrangement joins TRBV29-1 to TRBJ2-5, with TRBD1 matching 10 bases. The CDR3 contains 14 residues. Trimming took 8 bases from V and 3 from J; bases not matched to a gene: 9. Germline V gives CDR1 SQVTM, CDR2 ANQGSEA. The CDR3 here is CSSTPGQGKETQYF. The CDR3 DNA follows: TGCAGCTCTACACCGGGACAGGGGAAAGAGACCCAGTACTTC.

The chain combines TRBV21-1 with TRBJ2-2; TRBD2 is the table's D call and was not checked against the DNA. TRBV21-1 is marked as a pseudogene. The length of the CDR3 is 13 residues. CDR3 protein: CASSRPGFGELFF. The CDR3 DNA follows: TGTGCCAGCAGCCGCCCGGGGTTCGGGGAGCTGTTTTTT.

This chain connects TRBV3-1 (or the pseudogene TRBV3-2) to TRBJ1-2, with D possibly being TRBD1 (5 bases). The CDR3 spans 13 residues. The germline V gene encodes CDR1 LGHDT and CDR2 YNNKEL (reference sequence). V lost 2 bases to trimming and J lost 4 bases, with 8 bases between them. The CDR3 bases are TGTGCCAGCAGCCAAATGACAGCCTATGGCTACACCTTC. Translated: CASSQMTAYGYTF.

This chain links TRBV5-1 with TRBJ1-4; 10 positions agree with TRBD1. This CDR3 region has 15 residues. The germline V gene encodes CDR1 SGHRS and CDR2 YFSETQ. V lost 0 bases to trimming and J lost 8 bases; unmatched junction nucleotides: 4. This chain's CDR3 is CASSLDGTGDEKLFF. The CDR3, as DNA: TGCGCCAGCAGCTTGGACGGGACAGGGGACGAAAAACTGTTTTTT.

This clone appeared a few times. The chain couples TRBV10-3 to TRBJ1-1; 7 bases fit TRBD1. CDR1 and CDR2 (germline): ENHRY, SYGVKD. With 6 bases clipped from V and 0 bases from J, the junction kept 7 bases outside the gene matches. This CDR3 is built from 15 residues. CDR3 bases: TGTGCCATCAGGGGACAGCCTGACATGAACACTGAAGCTTTCTTT. It yields the protein CAIRGQPDMNTEAFF.

This clone was detected only once. The chain couples TRBV5-1 to TRBJ2-7, with D uncertain. The CDR3 loop spans 15 amino acids. V was trimmed by 4 bases and J by 5 bases, leaving 19 bases between them. The germline V gene has CDR1 SGHRS and CDR2 YFSETQ. As DNA, the CDR3 is TGCGCCAGCAGCCAATCACCCCCTCTAGTCCACGAGCAGTACTTC. Residues: CASSQSPPLVHEQYF.

The table lists this clone with a few counts. The chain couples TRBV10-3 to TRBJ1-2; no firm D call. The CDR3 length is 10 residues. Germline V gene data show CDR1 as ENHRY and CDR2 as SYGVKD. Trimming stripped 10 bases from V and 6 bases from J, with 9 bases between. CDR3 region: CATGFDGYTF. The CDR3 DNA is TGTGCCACCGGGTTTGATGGCTACACCTTC.

Only one count was recorded for this clone. V and J are TRBV6-5 and TRBJ1-3, with D possibly matching TRBD1 (6 bases). V lost 6 bases and J lost 0, with 12 bases in between. Germline V gene lookup returns CDR1 MNHEY and CDR2 SVGAGI. This CDR3 is built from 15 residues. The CDR3 loop is CASRATGFSGNTIYF. In DNA form, the CDR3 reads TGTGCCAGCAGGGCTACAGGGTTCTCTGGAAACACCATATATTTT.

The chain uses TRBV3-1 (or the pseudogene TRBV3-2) and TRBJ1-5, with D tentatively TRBD1 (5 bases). The CDR3 length is 16 residues. The V end was cut by 0 bases, the J end by 6 bases, with 15 bases between. Looked up from germline, CDR1 is LGHDT and CDR2 is YNNKEL (reference sequence). DNA of the CDR3: TGTGCCAGCAGCCAAGATTTGTCAGGGAAGGGTCAGCCCCAGCATTTT. The encoded protein is CASSQDLSGKGQPQHF.

The chain combines TRBV9 with TRBJ2-7, with 12 bases fitting TRBD2. The V gene end was trimmed by 4 bases and the J gene end by 1 base; junction bases not matched to a gene: 3. Germline lookup yields CDR1 SGDLS and CDR2 YYNGEE. The CDR3 runs 15 residues. The CDR3 DNA sequence: TGTGCCAGCAGCACCGGACTAGCGGGATCCTACGAGCAGTACTTC. The encoded protein is CASSTGLAGSYEQYF.

Comments on this clone: Other DNA sequences in the sample encode the same CDR3. V usage is TRBV3-1 (or the pseudogene TRBV3-2) and J usage is TRBJ1-1; 9 bases match TRBD1. V shed 6 bases and J 1 base; nucleotides not matched to a gene: 3. This CDR3 has 14 residues. Germline CDR1 and CDR2: LGHDT and YNNKEL (reference sequence). The CDR3 coding sequence is TGTGCCAGCAGACGGGGACAGGGGAACACTGAAGCTTTCTTT. It specifies CASRRGQGNTEAFF.

The gene calls are TRBV14 and TRBJ1-3, with 9 bases fitting TRBD1. V shed 2 bases and J 2 bases; nucleotides not matched to a gene: 4. From germline, CDR1 is SGHDN and CDR2 FVKESK. The CDR3 spans 16 residues. The CDR3 here is CASSQPRQGAGNTIYF. The DNA of the CDR3 is TGTGCCAGCAGCCAACCCCGACAGGGGGCTGGAAACACCATATATTTT. Using reference TRBV14 and TRBJ1-3 for the parts outside the CDR3, the full variable domain is EAGVTQFPSHSVIEKGQTVTLRCDPISGHDNLYWYRRVMGKEIKFLLHFVKESKQDESGMPNNRFLAERTGGTYSTLKVQPAELEDSGVYFCASSQPRQGAGNTIYFGEGSWLTVV.

The rearrangement joins TRBV3-1 (or the pseudogene TRBV3-2) to TRBJ2-3, with 10 bases matching TRBD2. Germline V gene data show CDR1 as LGHDT and CDR2 as YNNKEL (reference sequence). V shed 4 bases and J 4 bases; nucleotides not matched to a gene: 5. The CDR3 is 15 residues long. This chain's CDR3 is CASSLSGRAADTQYF. In DNA, the CDR3 is TGTGCCAGCAGCCTAAGCGGGAGGGCCGCAGATACGCAGTATTTT.

There are a few counts of this clone. J is TRBJ1-1 and V is TRBV6-5; a weak D match, TRBD1 (5 bases). Deletions cut 4 bases from V and 6 bases from J, with 6 bases between. Looked up from germline, CDR1 is MNHEY and CDR2 is SVGAGI. The CDR3 sequence is 11 residues long. DNA for the CDR3: TGTGCCAGCAGTTGGGGCCCTGAAGCTTTCTTT. Translated, it gives CASSWGPEAFF.

The rearrangement joins TRBV7-3 to TRBJ1-2, with D uncertain. Germline CDR1 SGHTA, CDR2 FQGTGA. V was shortened by 6 bases and J by 2 bases, with 16 bases between the two germline ends. This CDR3 comprises 15 residues. The CDR3 DNA is TGTGCCAGCAGGGCCAAAGACGGACTCAACTATGGCTACACCTTC. Its translation is CASRAKDGLNYGYTF.

This rearrangement joins TRBV15 to TRBJ2-3; 10 nucleotides match TRBD2. Unmatched junction bases numbered 2, after V lost 1 base and J lost 1 base. Germline V gives CDR1 LNHNV, CDR2 YYDKDF (reference sequence). This CDR3 comprises 16 residues. In DNA form, the CDR3 reads TGTGCCACCAGCAGAGTTCTAGCGGGGGGCACAGATACGCAGTATTTT. This encodes CATSRVLAGGTDTQYF.

This chain's CDR3 is CASSQDLWSNQPQHF. The CDR3 nucleotides read TGTGCCAGCAGCCAAGATCTTTGGAGTAATCAGCCCCAGCATTTT. The chain links TRBV4-2 to TRBJ1-5; D unclear. Trimming shortened V by 0 bases and J by 4 bases, and 10 bases separated the two germline ends. CDR3 length: 15 amino acids. Germline assignment: CDR1 LGHNA and CDR2 YNFKEQ.

The chain uses TRBV2 and TRBJ2-6; no firm D call. This CDR3 contains 15 residues. The V and J ends lost 5 bases and 0 bases respectively, with 8 bases between them. Germline V gene data show CDR1 as SNHLY and CDR2 as FYNNEI. In nucleotides, the CDR3 is TGTGCCAGCAGTAGGCAGGTCTCTGGGGCCAACGTCCTGACTTTC. Protein product: CASSRQVSGANVLTF.

Only one count was recorded for this clone. This CDR3 reads CASSLEGTSGITDTQYF. As DNA, the CDR3 is TGTGCCAGCAGCTTGGAAGGGACTAGCGGGATCACAGATACGCAGTATTTT. The V call is TRBV5-4, the J call TRBJ2-3; 13 bases agree with TRBD2. J lost 2 bases, V lost 0 bases, and 3 bases had no gene match. The length of the CDR3 is 17 residues. CDR1 and CDR2 (germline): SGHNT, YYREEE (reference sequence). Using reference TRBV5-4 and TRBJ2-3 for the parts outside the CDR3, the full variable domain is ETGVTQSPTHLIKTRGQQVTLRCSSQSGHNTVSWYQQALGQGPQFIFQYYREEENGRGNFPPRFSGLQFPNYSSELNVNALELDDSALYLCASSLEGTSGITDTQYFGPGTRLTVL.

This clone has a single count. The chain recombines TRBV16 with TRBJ1-1, with TRBD1 matching over 7 bases. The junction had 15 bases not matched to a gene; V was cut back by 0 bases and J by 8 bases. CDR3 length equals 17 residues. The germline gives CDR1 KGHSY, CDR2 FQNENV. CDR3 in DNA: TGTGCCAGCAGCCAATCTACACCGGGACAGCGTAAGGCGGAAGCTTTCTTT. As protein: CASSQSTPGQRKAEAFF.

The chain combines TRBV7-3 with TRBJ2-1; TRBD2 matches 11 bases. The CDR3 has 16 residues. CDR1 and CDR2 from the germline V gene are SGHTA and FQGTGA. Losses at the gene ends were 5 bases for V and 5 bases for J; bases not matched to a gene: 8. DNA of the CDR3: TGTGCCAGCAGCCCTACTAGCGGGAGAGGGGACAATGAGCAGTTCTTC. It is translated as CASSPTSGRGDNEQFF.

The chain is built from TRBV19 and TRBJ2-3, with 11 nucleotides matching TRBD2. The CDR3 runs to 15 residues. Unmatched junction bases numbered 7, after V lost 5 bases and J lost 6 bases. Per the germline V gene, CDR1 is LNHDA and CDR2 is SQIVND (reference sequence). The CDR3 nucleotides read TGTGCCAGTAGTCAGAAGGCTAGCGGGAGGGATACGCAGTATTTT. Protein product: CASSQKASGRDTQYF.